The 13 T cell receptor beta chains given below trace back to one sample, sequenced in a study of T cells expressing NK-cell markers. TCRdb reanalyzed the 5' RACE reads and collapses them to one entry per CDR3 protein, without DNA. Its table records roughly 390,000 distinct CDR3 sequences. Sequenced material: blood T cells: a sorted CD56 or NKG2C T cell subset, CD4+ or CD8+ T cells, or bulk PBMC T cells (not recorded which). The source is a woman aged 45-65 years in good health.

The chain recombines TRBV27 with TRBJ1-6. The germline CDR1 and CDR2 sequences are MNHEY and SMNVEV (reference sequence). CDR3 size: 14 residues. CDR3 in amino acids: CASSYRSDNSPLHF.

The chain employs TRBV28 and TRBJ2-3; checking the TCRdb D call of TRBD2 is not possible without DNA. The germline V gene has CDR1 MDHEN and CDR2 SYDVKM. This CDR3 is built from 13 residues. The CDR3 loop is CASRGGVPDTQYF.

The CDR3: CASSLEWGESPLHF. V is TRBV5-5 and J is TRBJ1-6; TCRdb gives TRBD1 as the D gene, but with no DNA this cannot be confirmed. The germline V gene has CDR1 SGHKS and CDR2 YYEKEE (reference sequence). The CDR3 is made up of 14 amino acids.

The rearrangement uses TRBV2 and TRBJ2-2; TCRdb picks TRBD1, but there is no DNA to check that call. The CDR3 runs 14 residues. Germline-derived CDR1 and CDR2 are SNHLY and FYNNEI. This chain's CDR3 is CASKRQGGTGELFF.

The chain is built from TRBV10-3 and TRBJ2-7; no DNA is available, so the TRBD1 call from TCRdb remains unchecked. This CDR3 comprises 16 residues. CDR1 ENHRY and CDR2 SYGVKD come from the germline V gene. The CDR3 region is CAISEPQRQGGSEQYF.

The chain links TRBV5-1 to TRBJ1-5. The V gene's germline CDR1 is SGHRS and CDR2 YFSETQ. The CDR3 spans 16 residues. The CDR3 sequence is CASSLWGGMGNQPQHF. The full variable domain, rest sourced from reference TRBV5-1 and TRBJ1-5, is KAGVTQTPRYLIKTRGQQVTLSCSPISGHRSVSWYQQTPGQGLQFLFEYFSETQRNKGNFPGRFSGRQFSNSRSEMNVSTLELGDSALYLCASSLWGGMGNQPQHFGDGTRLSIL.

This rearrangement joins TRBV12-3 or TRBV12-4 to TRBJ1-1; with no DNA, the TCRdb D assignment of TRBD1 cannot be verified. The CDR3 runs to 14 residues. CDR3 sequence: CASSQDRGLTEAFF.

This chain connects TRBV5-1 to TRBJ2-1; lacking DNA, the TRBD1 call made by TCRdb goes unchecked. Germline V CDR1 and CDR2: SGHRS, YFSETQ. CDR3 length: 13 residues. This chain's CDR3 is CASSQTGGNEQFF.

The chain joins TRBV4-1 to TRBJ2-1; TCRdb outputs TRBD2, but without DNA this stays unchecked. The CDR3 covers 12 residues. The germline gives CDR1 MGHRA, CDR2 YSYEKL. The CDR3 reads CASSRWRDEQFF.

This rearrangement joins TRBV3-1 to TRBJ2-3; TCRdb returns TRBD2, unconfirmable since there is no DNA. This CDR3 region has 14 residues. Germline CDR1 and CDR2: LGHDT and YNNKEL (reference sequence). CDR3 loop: CAARAGGGTDTQYF.

CDR3 residues: CASSLAPEGRAFF. The rearrangement links TRBV7-8 to TRBJ1-1; TCRdb picks TRBD1, but there is no DNA to check that call. This CDR3 spans 13 amino acids. CDR1 and CDR2 from the germline V gene are SGHVS and FQNEAQ.

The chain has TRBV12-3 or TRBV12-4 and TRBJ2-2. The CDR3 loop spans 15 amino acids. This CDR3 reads CASSIAGVVWGELFF.

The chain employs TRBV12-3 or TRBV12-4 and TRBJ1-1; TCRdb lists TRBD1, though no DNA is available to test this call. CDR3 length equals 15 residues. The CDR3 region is CASSLRGTGDTEAFF.